The present TCR beta chain was sequenced within a study of blood T cell repertoires in COVID-19. V gave up 4 bases and J gave up 0 bases, with 10 bases separating them. This CDR3 has 15 residues. Germline assignment: CDR1 SGHNT and CDR2 YYREEE (reference sequence). Clones were sequenced by immunoSEQ multiplex PCR, and TCRdb holds only the in-frame ones, with some missing. Of around 270,000 clones listed, around 84% are singletons. V is TRBV5-4 and J is TRBJ1-4, with D tentatively TRBD1 (5 bases). This TCR derives from a woman aged 40 to 50 who had recovered from COVID-19. Sequencing input: peripheral blood. The CDR3 nucleotides are TGTGCCAGCAGCAGCGGGGGATCAACTAATGAAAAACTGTTTTTT. Translation: CASSSGGSTNEKLFF.